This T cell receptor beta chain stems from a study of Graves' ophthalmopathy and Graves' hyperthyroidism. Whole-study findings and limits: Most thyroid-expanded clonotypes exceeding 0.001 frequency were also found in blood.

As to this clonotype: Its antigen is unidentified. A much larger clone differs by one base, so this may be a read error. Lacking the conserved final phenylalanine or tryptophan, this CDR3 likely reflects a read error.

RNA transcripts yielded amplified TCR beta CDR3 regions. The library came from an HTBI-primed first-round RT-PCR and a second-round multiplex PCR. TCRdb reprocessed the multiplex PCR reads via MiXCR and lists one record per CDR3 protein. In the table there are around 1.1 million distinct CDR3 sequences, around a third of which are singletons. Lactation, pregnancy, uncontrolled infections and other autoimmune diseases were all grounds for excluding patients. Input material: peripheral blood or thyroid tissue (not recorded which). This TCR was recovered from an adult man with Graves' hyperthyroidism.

The CDR3 reads CASMHANYYTS. CDR3 nucleotides: TGTGCCAGCATGCACGCAAACTACTACACCTCC. The chain is built from TRBV12-3 or TRBV12-4 and TRBJ1-2; unclear D gene. V shed 7 bases and J shed 10 bases, with 13 bases lying between them. The CDR3 runs to 11 residues.